One sample yielded the 6 T cell receptor beta chains listed below, sequenced in a study of blood T cell repertoires in COVID-19 (dated by TCRdb to the early 2020s). Libraries were constructed by the immunoSEQ multiplex PCR assay. Here the immuneACCESS table is served through TCRdb, limited to in-frame sequences with V and J called. Missing clones are a known gap in these copies; in checked studies unresolved V genes cover under half, and the rest lacks a known reason. In this sample the table shows roughly 180,000 clones, around 85% of which occur a single time. The biggest ten clones account for 20% of the sample. The specimen sequenced was peripheral blood. These receptors came from a man in his sixties or seventies with active or convalescent COVID-19.

This sequence joins TRBV15 and TRBJ1-1; unclear D gene. CDR1 is LNHNV, CDR2 YYDKDF, per germline (reference sequence). V was cut by 1 base and J by 3 bases, with 9 bases left in between. The CDR3 sequence is 14 residues long. In nucleotides, the CDR3 is TGTGCCACCAGCAGAGGCGCTCACGACACTGAAGCTTTCTTT. Protein product: CATSRGAHDTEAFF.

The rearrangement uses TRBV19 and TRBJ1-2; D unclear. Deletions cut 2 bases from V and 1 base from J, with 11 bases between. Germline V gene lookup returns CDR1 LNHDA and CDR2 SQIVND (reference sequence). CDR3 length: 15 amino acids. This CDR3 is CASSIRQGGNYGYTF. In nucleotides, the CDR3 is TGTGCCAGTAGTATAAGGCAAGGAGGTAACTATGGCTACACCTTC.

The chain combines TRBV28 with TRBJ2-1; perhaps TRBD1 as D (5 bases). The CDR3 is 15 residues long. The germline V gene encodes CDR1 MDHEN and CDR2 SYDVKM. Trimming took off 5 bases at V and 7 bases at J, with 18 bases between the two ends. The CDR3 DNA reads TGTGCCAGCAGTCAAAGTGGCGCTGGGGCGAATGAGCAGTTCTTC. This encodes CASSQSGAGANEQFF.

The chain has TRBV29-1 and TRBJ1-2; no firm D call. This CDR3 is built from 12 residues. Germline CDR1 reads SQVTM; CDR2 reads ANQGSEA. Trimming took 3 bases from V and 1 from J, leaving 6 bases between them. CDR3 sequence reads: CSVDRFNYGYTF. DNA for the CDR3: TGCAGCGTTGACAGGTTTAACTATGGCTACACCTTC.

The V call is TRBV5-4, the J call TRBJ2-1; maybe TRBD1 (6 bases). CDR3 length: 16 amino acids. V was pared by 0 bases and J by 0 bases, with 10 bases between. Germline CDR1 reads SGHNT; CDR2 reads YYREEE (reference sequence). For the CDR3, the DNA is TGTGCCAGCAGCTTGGGGGGGCCGAGCTCCTACAATGAGCAGTTCTTC. This sequence encodes CASSLGGPSSYNEQFF.

This sequence joins TRBV19 and TRBJ2-1, with 11 bases identical to TRBD2. V lost 4 bases to trimming and J lost 3 bases; unmatched junction nucleotides: 5. The CDR3 runs 16 residues. CDR1 is LNHDA and CDR2 is SQIVND in the germline V gene (reference sequence). The CDR3 coding sequence is TGTGCCAGTAGTAGACGGGGACTAGCGGTCTACAATGAGCAGTTCTTC. Amino acids: CASSRRGLAVYNEQFF.